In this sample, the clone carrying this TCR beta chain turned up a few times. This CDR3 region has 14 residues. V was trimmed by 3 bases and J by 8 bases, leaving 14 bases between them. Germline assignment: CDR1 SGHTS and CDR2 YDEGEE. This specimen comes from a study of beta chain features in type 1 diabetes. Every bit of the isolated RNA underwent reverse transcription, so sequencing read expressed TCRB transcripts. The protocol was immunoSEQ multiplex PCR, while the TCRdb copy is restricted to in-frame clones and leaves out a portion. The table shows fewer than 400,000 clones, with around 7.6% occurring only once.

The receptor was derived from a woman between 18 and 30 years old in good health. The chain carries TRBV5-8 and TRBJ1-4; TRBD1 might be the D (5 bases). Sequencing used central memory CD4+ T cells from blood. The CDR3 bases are TGTGCCAGCAGCTCAGGGTCCCGGGAGGAAAAACTGTTTTTT. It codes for CASSSGSREEKLFF.